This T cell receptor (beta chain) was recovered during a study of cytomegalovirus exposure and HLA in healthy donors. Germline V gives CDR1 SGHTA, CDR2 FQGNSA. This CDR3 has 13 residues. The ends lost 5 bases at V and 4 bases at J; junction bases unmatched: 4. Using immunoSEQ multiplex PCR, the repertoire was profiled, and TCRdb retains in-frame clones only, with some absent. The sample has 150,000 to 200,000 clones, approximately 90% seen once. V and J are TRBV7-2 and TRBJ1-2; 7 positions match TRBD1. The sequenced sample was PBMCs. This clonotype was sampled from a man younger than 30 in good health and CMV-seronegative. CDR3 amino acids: CASSPRDSYGYTF. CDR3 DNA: TGTGCCAGCAGCCCCCGGGACAGCTATGGCTACACCTTC.